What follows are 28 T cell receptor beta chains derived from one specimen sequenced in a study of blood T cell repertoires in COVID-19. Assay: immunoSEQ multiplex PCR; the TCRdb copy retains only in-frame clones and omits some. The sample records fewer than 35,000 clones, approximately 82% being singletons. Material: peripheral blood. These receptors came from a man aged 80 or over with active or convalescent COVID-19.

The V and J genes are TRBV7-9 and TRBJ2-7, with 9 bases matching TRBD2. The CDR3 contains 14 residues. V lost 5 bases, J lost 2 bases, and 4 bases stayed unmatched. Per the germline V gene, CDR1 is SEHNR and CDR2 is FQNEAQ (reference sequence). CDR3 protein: CASSGLARTYEQYF. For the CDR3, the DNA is TGTGCCAGCAGCGGACTAGCGAGAACCTACGAGCAGTACTTC.

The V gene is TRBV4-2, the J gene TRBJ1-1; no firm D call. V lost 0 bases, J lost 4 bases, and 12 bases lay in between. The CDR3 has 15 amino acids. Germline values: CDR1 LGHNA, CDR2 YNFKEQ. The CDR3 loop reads CASSQEPTSRTEAFF. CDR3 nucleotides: TGTGCCAGCAGCCAAGAGCCGACATCCCGCACTGAAGCTTTCTTT.

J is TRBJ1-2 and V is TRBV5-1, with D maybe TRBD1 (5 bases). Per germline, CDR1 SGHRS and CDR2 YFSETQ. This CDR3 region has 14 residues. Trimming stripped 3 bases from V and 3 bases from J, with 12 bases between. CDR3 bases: TGCGCCAGCAGCTCAAATACAGGCCACTATGGCTACACCTTC. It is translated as CASSSNTGHYGYTF.

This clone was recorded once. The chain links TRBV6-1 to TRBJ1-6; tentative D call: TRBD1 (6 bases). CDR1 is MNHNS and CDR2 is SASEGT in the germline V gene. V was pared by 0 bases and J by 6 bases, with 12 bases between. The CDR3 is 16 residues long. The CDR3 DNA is TGTGCCAGCAGTGAAGCACAGGGAAGGGGTAATTCACCCCTCCACTTT. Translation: CASSEAQGRGNSPLHF.

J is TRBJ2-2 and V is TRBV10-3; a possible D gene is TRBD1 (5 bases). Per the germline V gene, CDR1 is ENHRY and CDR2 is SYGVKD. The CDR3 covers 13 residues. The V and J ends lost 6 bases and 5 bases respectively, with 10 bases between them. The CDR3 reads CAISPRVTGELFF. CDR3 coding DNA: TGTGCCATCAGCCCCAGGGTAACCGGGGAGCTGTTTTTT.

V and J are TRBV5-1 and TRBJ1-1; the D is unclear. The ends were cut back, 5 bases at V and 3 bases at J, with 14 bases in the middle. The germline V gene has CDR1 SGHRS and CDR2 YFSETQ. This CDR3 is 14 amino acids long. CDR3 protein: CASRLVGADTEAFF. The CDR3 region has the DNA TGCGCCAGCAGACTTGTAGGCGCGGACACTGAAGCTTTCTTT.

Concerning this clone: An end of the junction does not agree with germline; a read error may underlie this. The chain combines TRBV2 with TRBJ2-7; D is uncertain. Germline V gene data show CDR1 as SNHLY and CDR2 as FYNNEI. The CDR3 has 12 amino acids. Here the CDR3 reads CASSDLSSEQYF. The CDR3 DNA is TGTGCCAGCAGTGACCTCTCCTCCGAGCAGTACTTC.

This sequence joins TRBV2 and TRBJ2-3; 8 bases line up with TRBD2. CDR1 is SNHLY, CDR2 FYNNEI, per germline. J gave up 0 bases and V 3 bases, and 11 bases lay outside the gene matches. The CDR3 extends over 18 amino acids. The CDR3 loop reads CASSEPVLQRGSTDTQYF. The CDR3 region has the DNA TGTGCCAGCAGTGAGCCCGTCTTACAGCGGGGGAGCACAGATACGCAGTATTTT.

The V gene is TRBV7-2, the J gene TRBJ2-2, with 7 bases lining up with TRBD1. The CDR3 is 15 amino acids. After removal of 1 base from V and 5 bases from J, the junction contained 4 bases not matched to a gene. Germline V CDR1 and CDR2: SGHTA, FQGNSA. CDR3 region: CASSLVGGATGELFF. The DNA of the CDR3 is TGTGCCAGCAGCTTAGTAGGGGGCGCAACCGGGGAGCTGTTTTTT.

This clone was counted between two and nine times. CDR3 sequence reads: CATSSFGFQGGKANVLTF. The CDR3 nucleotides read TGTGCCACCAGCAGCTTTGGGTTTCAGGGCGGTAAGGCCAACGTCCTGACTTTC. The V gene is TRBV15, the J gene TRBJ2-6, with D maybe TRBD1 (5 bases). V was trimmed by 3 bases and J by 6 bases, leaving 21 bases between them. CDR1 is LNHNV, CDR2 YYDKDF, per germline (reference sequence). This CDR3 region has 18 residues.

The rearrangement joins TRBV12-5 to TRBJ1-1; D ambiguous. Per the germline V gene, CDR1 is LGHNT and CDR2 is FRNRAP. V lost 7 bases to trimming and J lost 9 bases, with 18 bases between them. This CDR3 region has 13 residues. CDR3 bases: TGTGCTAGTGCCCCACCCGTGGGCTCACAAGCTTTCTTT. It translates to CASAPPVGSQAFF.

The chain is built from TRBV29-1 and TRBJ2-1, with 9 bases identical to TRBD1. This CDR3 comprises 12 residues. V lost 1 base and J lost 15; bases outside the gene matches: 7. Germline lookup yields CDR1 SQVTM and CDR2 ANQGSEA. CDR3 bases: TGCAGCGTTGAAGCCGGACAGGGGTATCGGTTCTTC. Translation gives CSVEAGQGYRFF.

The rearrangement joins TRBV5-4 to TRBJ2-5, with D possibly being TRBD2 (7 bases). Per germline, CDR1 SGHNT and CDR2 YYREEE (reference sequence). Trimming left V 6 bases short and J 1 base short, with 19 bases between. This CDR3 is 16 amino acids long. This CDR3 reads CASTLGSGGVQETQYF. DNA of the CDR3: TGTGCCAGCACCCTCGGGTCGGGGGGCGTCCAAGAGACCCAGTACTTC. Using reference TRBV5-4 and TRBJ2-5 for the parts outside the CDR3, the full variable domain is ETGVTQSPTHLIKTRGQQVTLRCSSQSGHNTVSWYQQALGQGPQFIFQYYREEENGRGNFPPRFSGLQFPNYSSELNVNALELDDSALYLCASTLGSGGVQETQYFGPGTRLLVL.

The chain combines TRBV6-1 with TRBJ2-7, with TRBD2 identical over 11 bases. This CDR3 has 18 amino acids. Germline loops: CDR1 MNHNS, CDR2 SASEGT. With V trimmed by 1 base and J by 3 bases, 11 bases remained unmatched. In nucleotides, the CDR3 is TGTGCCAGCAGTGAAGAGGTGGAGGGACTAGCGGAACACTACGAGCAGTACTTC. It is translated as CASSEEVEGLAEHYEQYF.

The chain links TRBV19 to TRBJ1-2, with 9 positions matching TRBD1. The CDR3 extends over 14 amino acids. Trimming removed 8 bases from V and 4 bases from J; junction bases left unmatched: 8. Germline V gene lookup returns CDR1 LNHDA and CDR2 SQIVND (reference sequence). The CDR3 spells CASERTGVFYGYTF. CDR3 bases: TGTGCCAGTGAAAGGACAGGGGTGTTCTATGGCTACACCTTC.

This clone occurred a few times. The CDR3 DNA is TGTGCCAGCAGCCAAACCACAGGGATTTCTGGCTACACCTTC. Its protein product is CASSQTTGISGYTF. The chain links TRBV3-1 (or the pseudogene TRBV3-2) to TRBJ1-2; D might be TRBD1 (6 bases). V dropped 2 bases and J dropped 7 bases, with 14 bases sitting between them. Germline loops: CDR1 LGHDT, CDR2 YNNKEL (reference sequence). CDR3 length: 14 residues.

CDR3 region: CATSGDTQYF. DNA for the CDR3: TGTGCCACCTCGGGAGATACGCAGTATTTT. The chain combines TRBV12-3 or TRBV12-4 with TRBJ2-3; D not resolved. V was trimmed by 10 bases and J by 5 bases, leaving 7 bases between them. The length of the CDR3 is 10 residues.

Written as DNA, the CDR3 is TGCGCCAGCAGCTTGGAATCACGCGGGGGGGTGGATACGCAGTATTTT. It is translated as CASSLESRGGVDTQYF. The chain joins TRBV5-1 to TRBJ2-3; TRBD2 matches at 9 bases. Trimming at V came to 0 bases and at J to 6 bases, leaving 8 bases not matched to a gene. The germline CDR1 and CDR2 sequences are SGHRS and YFSETQ. CDR3 length: 16 amino acids. Looking up the rest from reference TRBV5-1 and TRBJ2-3 gives the full variable domain: KAGVTQTPRYLIKTRGQQVTLSCSPISGHRSVSWYQQTPGQGLQFLFEYFSETQRNKGNFPGRFSGRQFSNSRSEMNVSTLELGDSALYLCASSLESRGGVDTQYFGPGTRLTVL.

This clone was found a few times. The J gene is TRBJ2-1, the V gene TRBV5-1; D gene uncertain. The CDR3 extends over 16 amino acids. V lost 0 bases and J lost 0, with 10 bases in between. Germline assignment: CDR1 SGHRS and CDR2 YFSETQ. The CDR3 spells CASSLAARSSYNEQFF. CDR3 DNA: TGCGCCAGCAGCTTGGCCGCGCGGAGCTCCTACAATGAGCAGTTCTTC.

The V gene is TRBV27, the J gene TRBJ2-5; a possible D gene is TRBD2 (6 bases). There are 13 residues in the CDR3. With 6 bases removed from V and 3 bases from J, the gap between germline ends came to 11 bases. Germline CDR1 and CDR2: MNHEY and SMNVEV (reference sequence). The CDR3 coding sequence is TGTGCCAGCAGGGGGACTGACGAAGAGACCCAGTACTTC. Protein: CASRGTDEETQYF.

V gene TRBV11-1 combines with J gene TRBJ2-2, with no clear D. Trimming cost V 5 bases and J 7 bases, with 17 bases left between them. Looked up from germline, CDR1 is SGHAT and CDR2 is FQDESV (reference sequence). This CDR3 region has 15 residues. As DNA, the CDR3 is TGTGCCAGCAGCCCCGATCCAAACTCCTACGGGGAGCTGTTTTTT. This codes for CASSPDPNSYGELFF.

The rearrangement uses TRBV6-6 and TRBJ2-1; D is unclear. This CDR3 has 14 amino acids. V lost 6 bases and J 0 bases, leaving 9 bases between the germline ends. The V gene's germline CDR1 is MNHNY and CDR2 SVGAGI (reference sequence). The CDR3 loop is CASRDGFSYNEQFF. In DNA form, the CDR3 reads TGTGCCAGCAGAGACGGGTTCTCCTACAATGAGCAGTTCTTC.

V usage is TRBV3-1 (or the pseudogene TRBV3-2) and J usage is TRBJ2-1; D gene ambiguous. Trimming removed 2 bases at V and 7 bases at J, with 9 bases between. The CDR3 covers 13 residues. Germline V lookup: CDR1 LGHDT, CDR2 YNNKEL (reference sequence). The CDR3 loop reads CASSQQLDNEQFF. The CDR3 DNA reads TGTGCCAGCAGCCAACAATTAGATAATGAGCAGTTCTTC.

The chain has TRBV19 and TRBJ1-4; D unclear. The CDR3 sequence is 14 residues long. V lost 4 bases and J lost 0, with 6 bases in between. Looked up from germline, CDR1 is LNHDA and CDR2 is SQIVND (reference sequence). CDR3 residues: CASSKQSTNEKLFF. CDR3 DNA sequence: TGTGCCAGTAGTAAACAGTCAACTAATGAAAAACTGTTTTTT. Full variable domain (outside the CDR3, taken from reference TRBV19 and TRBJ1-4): DGGITQSPKYLFRKEGQNVTLSCEQNLNHDAMYWYRQDPGQGLRLIYYSQIVNDFQKGDIAEGYSVSREKKESFPLTVTSAQKNPTAFYLCASSKQSTNEKLFFGSGTQLSVL.

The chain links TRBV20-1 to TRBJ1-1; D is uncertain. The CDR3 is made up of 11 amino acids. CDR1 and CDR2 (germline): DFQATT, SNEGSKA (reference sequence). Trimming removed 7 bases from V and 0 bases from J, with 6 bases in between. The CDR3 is CSGRMNTEAFF. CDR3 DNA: TGCAGTGGGAGGATGAACACTGAAGCTTTCTTT.

The CDR3 DNA follows: TGTGCCAGCAGCCGGGACAGGGCCGACGAGCAGTACTTC. It encodes CASSRDRADEQYF. This sequence joins TRBV7-8 and TRBJ2-7; TRBD1 aligns across 9 bases. Unmatched junction bases numbered 4, after V lost 5 bases and J lost 5 bases. The germline V gene has CDR1 SGHVS and CDR2 FQNEAQ. This CDR3 spans 13 amino acids.

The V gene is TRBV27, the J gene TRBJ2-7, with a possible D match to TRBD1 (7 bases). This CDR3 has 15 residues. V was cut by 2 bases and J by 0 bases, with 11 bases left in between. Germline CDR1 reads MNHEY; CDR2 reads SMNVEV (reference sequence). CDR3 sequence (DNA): TGTGCCAGCAGTTTAGGGCAGGGGGGCTCCTACGAGCAGTACTTC. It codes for CASSLGQGGSYEQYF.

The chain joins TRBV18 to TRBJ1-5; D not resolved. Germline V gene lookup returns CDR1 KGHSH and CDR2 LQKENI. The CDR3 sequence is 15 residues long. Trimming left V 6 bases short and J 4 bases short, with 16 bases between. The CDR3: CASSPEGARNQPQHF. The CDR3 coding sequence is TGTGCCAGCTCCCCGGAGGGCGCGAGAAATCAGCCCCAGCATTTT. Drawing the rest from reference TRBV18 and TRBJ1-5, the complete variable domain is NAGVMQNPRHLVRRRGQEARLRCSPMKGHSHVYWYRQLPEEGLKFMVYLQKENIIDESGMPKERFSAEFPKEGPSILRIQQVVRGDSAAYFCASSPEGARNQPQHFGDGTRLSIL.